This TCR beta chain comes out of a study of response to subunit inactivated influenza vaccine. A single record per CDR3 protein comes from TCRdb applying MiXCR to the RT-PCR reads. The sample has about 480,000 distinct CDR3 sequences; roughly 27% are singletons. The sample holds a few counts of this clonotype. The V and J ends lost 3 bases and 9 bases respectively, with 14 bases between them. The CDR3 is 13 residues long. CDR1 KGHSH and CDR2 LQKENI come from the germline V gene. This clonotype was obtained from a man aged 45 to 65 who received an inactivated influenza vaccine. The sequenced sample was CD4+ T cells sorted from PBMCs, obtained about 5 days after vaccination. The rearrangement joins TRBV18 to TRBJ2-5; D gene unclear. CDR3 in DNA: TGTGCCAGCTCACCTGACACGACTCAATCCCAGTACTTC. As protein: CASSPDTTQSQYF. Full variable domain (outside the CDR3, taken from reference TRBV18 and TRBJ2-5): NAGVMQNPRHLVRRRGQEARLRCSPMKGHSHVYWYRQLPEEGLKFMVYLQKENIIDESGMPKERFSAEFPKEGPSILRIQQVVRGDSAAYFCASSPDTTQSQYFGPGTRLLVL.